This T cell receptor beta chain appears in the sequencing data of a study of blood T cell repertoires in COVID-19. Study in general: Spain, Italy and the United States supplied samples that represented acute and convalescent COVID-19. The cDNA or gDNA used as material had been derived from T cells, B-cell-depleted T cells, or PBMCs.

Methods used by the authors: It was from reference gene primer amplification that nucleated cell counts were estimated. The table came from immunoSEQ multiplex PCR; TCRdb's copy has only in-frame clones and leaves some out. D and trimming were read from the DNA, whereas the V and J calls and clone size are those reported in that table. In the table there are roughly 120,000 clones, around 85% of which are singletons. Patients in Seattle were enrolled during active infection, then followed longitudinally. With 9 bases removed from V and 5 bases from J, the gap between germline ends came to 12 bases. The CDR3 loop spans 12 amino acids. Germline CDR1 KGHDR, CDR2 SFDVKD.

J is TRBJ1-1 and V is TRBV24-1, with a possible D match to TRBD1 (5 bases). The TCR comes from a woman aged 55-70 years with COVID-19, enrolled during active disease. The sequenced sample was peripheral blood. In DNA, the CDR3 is TGTGCCACCGGAGGGGCGTCAACTGAAGCTTTCTTT. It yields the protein CATGGASTEAFF.